The rows below give T cell receptor beta chains drawn from one sample of a study of CD8 T cells in Susac syndrome. TCRdb itself ran the immunoSEQ multiplex PCR reads through MiXCR, one entry per CDR3 protein. The table lists 150,000 to 180,000 distinct CDR3 sequences, roughly 95% of them singletons. Sample: CD8+ T cells from PBMCs. These receptors originate from a human donor with multiple sclerosis. Both conserved end residues are part of each CDR3. A D gene is named only where the DNA matches it firmly. Clone size is stated in some rows and not others, as once, few, many or a class when expanded.

d_gene	j_gene	abundance	v_gene	CDR3aa	CDR3nt
.	TRBJ2-3	.	TRBV29-1	CSVEDEGGTQYF	TGCAGCGTTGAAGATGAGGGGGGCACGCAGTATTTT
.	TRBJ2-5	.	TRBV2	CASSDPRGQETQYF	TGTGCCAGCAGTGATCCAAGGGGACAAGAGACCCAGTACTTC
TRBD1	TRBJ1-1	.	TRBV7-9	CASSDRQGGNTEAFF	TGTGCCAGCAGCGACCGACAGGGGGGGAACACTGAAGCTTTCTTT
.	TRBJ1-6	.	TRBV5-6	CASSRPNNSPLHF	TGTGCCAGCAGCCGTCCTAATAATTCACCCCTCCACTTT
.	TRBJ2-5	.	TRBV7-9	CASSHVALEETQYF	TGTGCCAGCAGCCACGTGGCTTTAGAAGAGACCCAGTACTTC
.	TRBJ2-3	.	TRBV29-1	CSVVPNRLSTDTQYF	TGCAGCGTTGTTCCCAACCGCCTCAGCACAGATACGCAGTATTTT
TRBD1	TRBJ2-3	.	TRBV2	CASRLTGSTTDTQYF	TGTGCCAGCAGGTTGACAGGGTCTACGACAGATACGCAGTATTTT
.	TRBJ1-6	.	TRBV5-1	CASSSSPTGLYNSPLHF	TGCGCCAGCAGCTCCTCCCCAACAGGGCTGTATAATTCACCCCTCCACTTT
.	TRBJ2-7	.	TRBV11-1	CASSLAWESYEQYF	TGTGCCAGCAGCTTAGCGTGGGAATCCTACGAGCAGTACTTC
.	TRBJ1-2	.	TRBV7-2	CASRGQRERYPYGYTF	TGTGCCAGCAGAGGACAGAGGGAACGATATCCCTATGGCTACACCTTC
.	TRBJ2-2	.	TRBV20-1	CSAYGSSTGELFF	TGCAGTGCTTACGGGTCTAGCACCGGGGAGCTGTTTTTT
.	TRBJ1-1	.	TRBV29-1	CSVDGGGLNTEAFF	TGCAGCGTTGACGGCGGGGGCTTGAACACTGAAGCTTTCTTT
.	TRBJ1-1	.	TRBV5-1	CASSFRDRSEAFF	TGCGCCAGCAGCTTTCGGGACCGTTCTGAAGCTTTCTTT
.	TRBJ2-1	.	TRBV3-1	CASSQDEDYPNNEQFF	TGTGCCAGCAGCCAAGATGAAGACTACCCGAACAATGAGCAGTTCTTC
TRBD2	TRBJ2-3	.	TRBV27	CASTDGGASDTQYF	TGTGCCAGCACAGACGGGGGGGCTTCGGATACGCAGTATTTT
TRBD1	TRBJ2-1	.	TRBV20-1	CSAVTGDYNEQFF	TGCAGTGCCGTTACAGGGGACTACAATGAGCAGTTCTTC
.	TRBJ2-1	.	TRBV7-6	CASSLDSGGDYNEQFF	TGTGCCAGCAGCTTAGACAGCGGAGGGGATTACAATGAGCAGTTCTTC
TRBD1	TRBJ2-7	.	TRBV3-1	CASSQGQGGYEQYF	TGTGCCAGCAGCCAAGGACAGGGCGGCTACGAGCAGTACTTC
.	TRBJ1-1	once	TRBV20-1	CSASPPMNTEAFF	TGCAGTGCTAGTCCCCCTATGAACACTGAAGCTTTCTTT
.	TRBJ1-1	.	TRBV29-1	CSVPRGGEAFF	TGCAGCGTACCTCGGGGGGGTGAAGCTTTCTTT
.	TRBJ1-1	.	TRBV5-1	CASSLAGMNTEAFF	TGTGCCAGCAGTTTGGCAGGCATGAACACTGAAGCTTTCTTT
.	TRBJ1-1	.	TRBV19	CASSLPVGRGTEAFF	TGTGCCAGTAGTCTCCCCGTGGGGCGCGGCACTGAAGCTTTCTTT
.	TRBJ2-5	.	TRBV5-6	CASSPQAGVKETQYF	TGTGCCAGCAGCCCCCAGGCTGGGGTTAAAGAGACCCAGTACTTC
.	TRBJ2-7	.	TRBV4-1	CASSQDTAFYEQYF	TGCGCCAGCAGCCAAGATACAGCCTTCTACGAGCAGTACTTC
.	TRBJ1-2	.	TRBV29-1	CSVGAQGLRGYTF	TGCAGCGTCGGTGCCCAGGGATTGAGGGGCTACACCTTC
TRBD2	TRBJ2-1	.	TRBV4-1	CASSQAGLAGDYNEQFF	TGCGCCAGCAGCCAAGCTGGACTAGCGGGGGACTACAATGAGCAGTTCTTC
.	TRBJ2-1	.	TRBV4-1	CASSQDQSYRGNEQFF	TGCGCCAGCAGCCAAGATCAGTCTTACCGGGGCAATGAGCAGTTCTTC
TRBD1	TRBJ2-2	.	TRBV7-2	CASRQPTGVNGELFF	TGTGCCAGCAGGCAACCGACAGGGGTTAACGGGGAGCTGTTTTTT
.	TRBJ1-2	.	TRBV29-1	CSVEGDYYGYTF	TGCAGCGTTGAAGGGGATTACTATGGCTACACCTTC
.	TRBJ2-1	.	TRBV6-5	CASSYSPGYNEQFF	TGTGCCAGCAGTTACTCGCCTGGGTACAATGAGCAGTTCTTC
.	TRBJ2-5	.	TRBV5-6	CASSFATETQYF	TGTGCCAGCAGCTTTGCTACGGAGACCCAGTACTTC
.	TRBJ2-7	.	TRBV30	CAWSAAGAPYEQYF	TGTGCCTGGAGTGCTGCCGGGGCCCCCTACGAGCAGTACTTC
.	TRBJ2-3	once	TRBV15	CATSLDGGGGSDTQYF	TGTGCCACCAGCCTTGACGGGGGCGGGGGATCGGATACGCAGTATTTT
TRBD2	TRBJ2-5	.	TRBV29-1	CSALAGTSSQETQYF	TGCAGCGCATTGGCAGGGACTAGCTCGCAAGAGACCCAGTACTTC
.	TRBJ2-5	once	TRBV7-9	CASSFGSEETQYF	TGTGCCAGCAGCTTTGGTAGCGAAGAGACCCAGTACTTC
.	TRBJ1-6	.	TRBV29-1	CSVGAGGNSPLHF	TGCAGCGTTGGGGCCGGTGGGAATTCACCCCTCCACTTT
.	TRBJ2-5	once	TRBV15	CATSRRRDTQETQYF	TGTGCCACCAGCAGACGCCGGGACACCCAAGAGACCCAGTACTTC
.	TRBJ2-7	once	TRBV4-1	CASSPIRGTVYEQYF	TGCGCCAGCAGCCCTATTCGGGGGACCGTCTACGAGCAGTACTTC
.	TRBJ2-1	.	TRBV12-5	CASGLVLEQFF	TGTGCTAGTGGTTTGGTTCTAGAGCAGTTCTTC
.	TRBJ1-1	.	TRBV3-1	CASSQGDGNTEAFF	TGTGCCAGCAGCCAAGGAGACGGGAACACTGAAGCTTTCTTT
.	TRBJ1-1	.	TRBV27	CASSLQLHTEAFF	TGTGCCAGCAGCCTACAGCTGCACACTGAAGCTTTCTTT
.	TRBJ2-3	.	TRBV3-1	CASSQDMGMTDTQYF	TGTGCCAGCAGCCAAGATATGGGGATGACAGATACGCAGTATTTT
.	TRBJ2-7	.	TRBV13	CASSFGGGSYEQYF	TGTGCCAGCAGCTTCGGAGGGGGTTCCTACGAGCAGTACTTC
TRBD1	TRBJ2-1	.	TRBV5-6	CASSSGQGRWATYNEQFF	TGTGCCAGCAGCTCAGGACAGGGCAGGTGGGCTACCTACAATGAGCAGTTCTTC
TRBD2	TRBJ2-5	.	TRBV20-1	CSARSGAWGETQYF	TGCAGTGCTCGGAGCGGGGCCTGGGGGGAGACCCAGTACTTC
.	TRBJ2-3	.	TRBV19	CASSQDRIQDTQYF	TGTGCCAGTAGTCAGGACCGTATCCAGGATACGCAGTATTTT
TRBD2	TRBJ2-3	.	TRBV25-1	CASSESAGFLGTQYF	TGTGCCAGCAGTGAATCAGCGGGGTTTCTAGGGACGCAGTATTTT
TRBD1	TRBJ2-5	.	TRBV6-5	CASSSFGTGENGETQYF	TGTGCCAGCAGTTCCTTTGGGACAGGGGAGAATGGAGAGACCCAGTACTTC
.	TRBJ2-1	.	TRBV20-1	CSARDQQGRYNEQFF	TGCAGTGCTAGAGATCAACAGGGACGTTACAATGAGCAGTTCTTC
TRBD1	TRBJ2-5	.	TRBV24-1	CATSAGQGQETQYF	TGTGCCACCAGTGCGGGACAGGGACAAGAGACCCAGTACTTC
TRBD1	TRBJ1-1	.	TRBV29-1	CSVDGDRGTEAFF	TGCAGCGTTGATGGGGACAGGGGAACTGAAGCTTTCTTT
.	TRBJ2-5	.	TRBV14	CASSRSGGYQETQYF	TGTGCCAGCAGCCGCTCTGGGGGGTACCAAGAGACCCAGTACTTC
TRBD2	TRBJ2-1	.	TRBV30	CAWDGGAGVNEQFF	TGTGCCTGGGACGGGGGGGCCGGAGTGAATGAGCAGTTCTTC
.	TRBJ2-2	.	TRBV4-1	CASSQGLQNTGELFF	TGCGCCAGCAGCCAAGGACTTCAGAACACCGGGGAGCTGTTTTTT
TRBD1	TRBJ1-2	.	TRBV19	CASQTSVGGADGYTF	TGTGCCAGCCAGACCTCTGTAGGGGGCGCAGATGGCTACACCTTC
.	TRBJ1-1	.	TRBV19	CASKELGFTEAFF	TGTGCCAGTAAAGAGTTAGGGTTCACTGAAGCTTTCTTT